This T cell receptor (beta chain) was recorded in a study of neoadjuvant anti-PD-1 for oral cavity cancer. Cohort: HPV-negative, locally advanced oral cavity squamous cell carcinoma patients. The CDR3 totals 16 residues. V dropped 5 bases and J dropped 6; count of bases not matched to a gene: 9. From germline, CDR1 is LNHDA and CDR2 SQIVND (reference sequence). Profiled with immunoSEQ multiplex PCR; TCRdb holds only in-frame clones, not every one. This repertoire shows about 16,000 clones, roughly three fifths found once; its top ten account for around 3%. The J gene is TRBJ2-3, the V gene TRBV19; TRBD2 agrees at 12 bases. The receptor's source is a person between 35 and 79 years old with oral cavity squamous cell carcinoma. The sequenced sample was PBMCs, obtained before nivolumab (anti-PD-1) treatment. Here the CDR3 reads CASSLRLAGGSDTQYF. CDR3 sequence (DNA): TGTGCCAGTAGTCTCAGGCTAGCGGGAGGGTCGGATACGCAGTATTTT.